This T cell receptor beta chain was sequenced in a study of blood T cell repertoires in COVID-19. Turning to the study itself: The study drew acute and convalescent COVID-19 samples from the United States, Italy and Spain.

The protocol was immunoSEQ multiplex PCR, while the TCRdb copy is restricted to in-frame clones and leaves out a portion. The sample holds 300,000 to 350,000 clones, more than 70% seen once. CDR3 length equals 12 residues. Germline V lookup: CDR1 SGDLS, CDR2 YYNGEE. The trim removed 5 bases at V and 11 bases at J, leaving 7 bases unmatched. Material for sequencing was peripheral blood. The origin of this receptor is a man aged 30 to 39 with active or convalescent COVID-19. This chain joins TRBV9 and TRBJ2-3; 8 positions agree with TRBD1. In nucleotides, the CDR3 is TGTGCCAGCAGTTTCGGACAGGGAGAGCAGTATTTT. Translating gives CASSFGQGEQYF.